The 13 T cell receptor beta chains presented below share a single source sample, sequenced in a study of CD8+ T cells in alopecia areata. Sequencing relied on a cDNA template that was reverse transcribed from extracted RNA. Assay used: immunoSEQ multiplex PCR; TCRdb lists only in-frame clones, some missing. The sample comprises some 130,000 clones, 49% of which are singletons, and over 15% rests with the top ten. The source was CD8+ T cells sorted from blood, collected at week 0. The receptors originated from a human donor with alopecia areata.

This clone has only a few counts. The CDR3 DNA sequence: TGTGCCAGCAGCCCCGGACAGGGGGCGCCTTCTTATGGCTACACCTTC. Encoded protein: CASSPGQGAPSYGYTF. The gene calls are TRBV27 and TRBJ1-2; 11 nucleotides match TRBD1. The CDR3 has 16 residues. The ends lost 6 bases at V and 5 bases at J; junction bases unmatched: 11. Germline CDR1 reads MNHEY; CDR2 reads SMNVEV (reference sequence).

The chain recombines TRBV27 with TRBJ2-5, with 10 positions matching TRBD2. V shed 4 bases and J 2 bases; nucleotides not matched to a gene: 7. The germline CDR1 and CDR2 sequences are MNHEY and SMNVEV (reference sequence). The CDR3 length is 16 residues. The CDR3 here is CASSSSGGPFQETQYF. The DNA for the CDR3 is TGTGCCAGCAGTTCTAGCGGGGGTCCCTTTCAAGAGACCCAGTACTTC.

The chain joins TRBV29-1 to TRBJ2-6; a weak D match, TRBD1 (6 bases). CDR1 is SQVTM, CDR2 ANQGSEA, per germline. Trimming shortened V by 6 bases and J by 0 bases, and 12 bases separated the two germline ends. This CDR3 contains 15 residues. The CDR3 protein is CSVGGDISGANVLTF. In nucleotides, the CDR3 is TGCAGCGTAGGGGGTGATATCTCTGGGGCCAACGTCCTGACTTTC.

The V and J genes are TRBV27 and TRBJ1-2; D possibly corresponds to TRBD1 (5 bases). The CDR3 consists of 14 residues. The germline gives CDR1 MNHEY, CDR2 SMNVEV (reference sequence). V gave up 5 bases and J gave up 7 bases, with 17 bases separating them. This CDR3 is CASSASGGWSGYTF. The CDR3 nucleotides read TGTGCCAGCAGTGCGTCCGGGGGTTGGAGTGGCTACACCTTC.

This clone was detected only a few times. The chain recombines TRBV27 with TRBJ1-5; D call uncertain. V was cut by 9 bases and J by 0 bases, with 12 bases left in between. The V gene's germline CDR1 is MNHEY and CDR2 SMNVEV (reference sequence). The CDR3 sequence is 14 residues long. The CDR3 is CASGYVGSNQPQHF. In nucleotides, the CDR3 is TGTGCCAGTGGGTACGTTGGTAGCAATCAGCCCCAGCATTTT.

The chain carries TRBV9 and TRBJ1-2; the D gene is possibly TRBD1 (5 bases). The CDR3 extends over 13 amino acids. The V gene lost 0 bases and the J gene lost 5 bases, with 8 bases spanning the gap. Germline assignment: CDR1 SGDLS and CDR2 YYNGEE. The CDR3 loop is CASSVGDGYGYTF. CDR3 nucleotide sequence: TGTGCCAGCAGCGTAGGGGACGGATATGGCTACACCTTC. The full variable domain, with the rest looked up from reference TRBV9 and TRBJ1-2, is DSGVTQTPKHLITATGQRVTLRCSPRSGDLSVYWYQQSLDQGLQFLIQYYNGEERAKGNILERFSAQQFPDLHSELNLSSLELGDSALYFCASSVGDGYGYTFGSGTRLTVV.

The chain combines TRBV9 with TRBJ2-1; a weak D match, TRBD1 (6 bases). The CDR3 extends over 16 amino acids. Between the trimmed V and J ends, which lost 2 bases and 0 bases, there was a span of 12 bases. Germline V gives CDR1 SGDLS, CDR2 YYNGEE. For the CDR3, the DNA is TGTGCCAGCAGCGTCACACTAGGGGGCTCCTACAATGAGCAGTTCTTC. Amino acids: CASSVTLGGSYNEQFF.

This chain links TRBV4-3 with TRBJ2-6, with D perhaps TRBD1 (6 bases). CDR3 length: 21 residues. Trimming took off 0 bases at V and 0 bases at J, with 21 bases between the two ends. Germline CDR1 and CDR2: LGHNA and YSLEER. CDR3 in amino acids: CASSQDLWSRGRGSGANVLTF. The CDR3 nucleotides are TGCGCCAGCAGCCAAGACCTCTGGAGCAGGGGAAGGGGCTCTGGGGCCAACGTCCTGACTTTC.

This chain's CDR3 is CASSLFPAAYEQYF. CDR3 DNA sequence: TGTGCCAGCAGCTTATTTCCAGCCGCCTACGAGCAGTACTTC. J is TRBJ2-7 and V is TRBV7-2; D ambiguous. This CDR3 has 14 residues. V was shortened by 2 bases and J by 2 bases, with 10 bases between the two germline ends. From germline, CDR1 is SGHTA and CDR2 FQGNSA.

In this sample, this clone turned up once. The rearrangement joins TRBV4-1 to TRBJ2-5; possible D gene TRBD1, 6 bases. The germline CDR1 and CDR2 sequences are MGHRA and YSYEKL. The germline V and J ends were trimmed by 3 bases and 5 bases, with 10 bases remaining between them. This CDR3 is built from 13 residues. The CDR3 region has the DNA TGCGCCAGCAGCCAGGCAGGGGACGAGACCCAGTACTTC. It translates to CASSQAGDETQYF.

This sequence joins TRBV27 and TRBJ2-5, with 9 bases that match TRBD2. The CDR3 spans 15 residues. Per the germline V gene, CDR1 is MNHEY and CDR2 is SMNVEV (reference sequence). Losses at the gene ends were 4 bases for V and 1 base for J; bases not matched to a gene: 4. The chain's CDR3 is CASSSWTSVQETQYF. CDR3 bases: TGTGCCAGCAGTTCCTGGACTAGCGTCCAAGAGACCCAGTACTTC.

This clone was counted between two and nine times. The chain joins TRBV7-9 to TRBJ2-5; 10 bases match TRBD1. J was trimmed by 6 bases and V by 3 bases; bases with no gene match: 1. Germline V CDR1 and CDR2: SEHNR, FQNEAQ (reference sequence). The CDR3 is 13 amino acids. The CDR3 loop is CASSLGQGKTQYF. The CDR3 DNA follows: TGTGCCAGCAGCTTGGGACAGGGGAAGACCCAGTACTTC.

In DNA form, the CDR3 reads TGTGCCAGCAGCTCGAGGCGCGGGGGCTACGAGCAGTACTTC. Encoded protein: CASSSRRGGYEQYF. This sequence joins TRBV13 and TRBJ2-7, with TRBD2 matching 7 bases. CDR3 size: 14 residues. Germline trimming cut 4 bases from V and 3 bases from J; bases unmatched to any gene: 6. Germline V CDR1 and CDR2: PRHDT, FYEKMQ (reference sequence). Full variable domain (missing parts from reference TRBV13 and TRBJ2-7): AAGVIQSPRHLIKEKRETATLKCYPIPRHDTVYWYQQGPGQDPQFLISFYEKMQSDKGSIPDRFSAQQFSDYHSELNMSSLELGDSALYFCASSSRRGGYEQYFGPGTRLTVT.